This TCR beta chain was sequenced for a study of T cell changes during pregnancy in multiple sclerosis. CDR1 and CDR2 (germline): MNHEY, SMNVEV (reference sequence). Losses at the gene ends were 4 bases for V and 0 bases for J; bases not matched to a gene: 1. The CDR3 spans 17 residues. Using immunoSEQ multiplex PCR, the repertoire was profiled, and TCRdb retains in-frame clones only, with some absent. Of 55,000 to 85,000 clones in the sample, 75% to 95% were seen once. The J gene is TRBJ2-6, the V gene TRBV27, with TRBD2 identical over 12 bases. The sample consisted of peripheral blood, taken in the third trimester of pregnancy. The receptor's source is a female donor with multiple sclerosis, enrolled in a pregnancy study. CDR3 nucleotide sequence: TGTGCCAGCAGTTCGACTAGCGGGGGCTCTGGGGCCAACGTCCTGACTTTC. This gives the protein CASSSTSGGSGANVLTF. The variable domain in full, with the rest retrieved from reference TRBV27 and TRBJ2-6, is EAQVTQNPRYLITVTGKKLTVTCSQNMNHEYMSWYRQDPGLGLRQIYYSMNVEVTDKGDVPEGYKVSRKEKRNFPLILESPSPNQTSLYFCASSSTSGGSGANVLTFGAGSRLTVL.